This T cell receptor beta chain emerged from a study of T-cell reconstitution after alpha-beta-depleted transplantation in children. The CDR3 is 14 residues long. V shed 4 bases and J shed 5 bases, with 14 bases lying between them. From germline, CDR1 is SGHAT and CDR2 FQNNGV. A TCRbeta library incorporating unique molecular identifiers was prepared. Each CDR3 protein gets one entry after TCRdb re-called the PCR reads with MiXCR. This table holds around 360,000 distinct CDR3 sequences, 10% found once. Sequencing used PBMCs from the stem cell graft donor, obtained from the stem cell graft. This chain joins TRBV11-2 and TRBJ2-5; D gene ambiguous. The receptor's source is a human donor who donated a stem cell graft to a child with acute lymphoblastic leukemia. CDR3 coding DNA: TGTGCCAGCAGCTCGGATTTGGGCTGGGAGACCCAGTACTTC. Its protein product is CASSSDLGWETQYF.